What follows are 5 T cell receptor beta chains derived from one specimen sequenced in a study of shared T cell receptors in the human thymus. Produced via immunoSEQ multiplex PCR; TCRdb's table is partial and in-frame only. Altogether 700,000 or so clones are present, 75% to 90% being singletons, with the ten largest covering about 0.0098%. The same data also went into a second study, on human thymus T cells.

The sequenced sample consisted of thymocytes. The origin of the receptors is a girl under three years old with a congenital heart defect.

The rearrangement links TRBV4-2 to TRBJ2-3, with D possibly matching TRBD2 (5 bases). Germline values: CDR1 LGHNA, CDR2 YNFKEQ. The CDR3 covers 16 residues. Trimming left V 2 bases short and J 2 bases short, with 14 bases between. Here the CDR3 DNA reads TGTGCCAGCAGCCAAAGCCTCTGGACTCCCACAGATACGCAGTATTTT. Protein product: CASSQSLWTPTDTQYF.

The chain couples TRBV7-2 to TRBJ1-2; D is perhaps TRBD1 (5 bases). Trimming removed 3 bases from V and 0 bases from J, with 5 bases in between. The CDR3 has 13 amino acids. Germline CDR1 is SGHTA and CDR2 is FQGNSA. CDR3 in amino acids: CASSLDTNYGYTF. The CDR3 DNA reads TGTGCCAGCAGCTTGGACACTAACTATGGCTACACCTTC.

V gene TRBV19 combines with J gene TRBJ2-2; 9 positions agree with TRBD1. The V gene end was trimmed by 7 bases and the J gene end by 1 base; junction bases not matched to a gene: 7. The CDR3 covers 16 residues. Germline V gene data show CDR1 as LNHDA and CDR2 as SQIVND (reference sequence). The CDR3, as DNA: TGTGCCAGTACTATCGGGACAGGGTTGAACACCGGGGAGCTGTTTTTT. Translation gives CASTIGTGLNTGELFF.

This clone was recorded a few times. V usage is TRBV5-6 and J usage is TRBJ1-1, with 9 nucleotides matching TRBD1. V lost 4 bases, J lost 7 bases, and 14 bases stayed unmatched. In germline, CDR1 is SGHDT, CDR2 YYEEEE. The CDR3 totals 16 residues. Here the CDR3 DNA reads TGTGCCAGCAGCCTAAAAACTCCGGACAGGGGTATTGAAGCTTTCTTT. It specifies CASSLKTPDRGIEAFF.

V is TRBV6-1 and J is TRBJ2-2; TRBD1 matches 9 bases. The V and J ends lost 11 bases and 4 bases, in that order; junction bases with no gene match: 5. This CDR3 region has 13 residues. CDR1 and CDR2 from the germline V gene are MNHNS and SASEGT. CDR3 in amino acids: CACHRGRTGELFF. In nucleotides, the CDR3 is TGTGCCTGCCACAGGGGGCGCACCGGGGAGCTGTTTTTT.